This is a list of T cell receptor beta chains from one sample in a study of CD8 T cells in Susac syndrome. Each CDR3 protein gets one entry after TCRdb re-called the immunoSEQ multiplex PCR reads with MiXCR. The table includes 150,000 to 200,000 distinct CDR3 sequences, around 94% detected once. Sample: CD4+ T cells from PBMCs. These receptors all come from a human donor with Susac syndrome. Both conserved end residues are part of each CDR3. Each record gives: CDR3 DNA, CDR3 protein, V gene, J gene, clone size, D gene. The D gene is left open where the match is weak. A clone size is listed for some rows: how often the clone was seen (once, few, many), or a class if it is expanded.

TGCAGCGTCAAACTCAACTCTGGAAACACCATATATTTT	CSVKLNSGNTIYF	TRBV29-1	TRBJ1-3	few	-
TGCAGTGCAGGGGAGATCACAGATACGCAGTATTTT	CSAGEITDTQYF	TRBV20-1	TRBJ2-3	-	-
TGTGCCAGTAGACGGGGAGATGGCTACACCTTC	CASRRGDGYTF	TRBV19	TRBJ1-2	-	-
TGTGCTACCCGAGGGGCTATCCCGGGGGAGCTGTTTTTT	CATRGAIPGELFF	TRBV7-9	TRBJ2-2	-	-
TGCAGCGTGGAGAATCGACTAGCGGGATACAATGAGCAGTTCTTC	CSVENRLAGYNEQFF	TRBV29-1	TRBJ2-1	few	TRBD2
TGTGCCAGCAGGGACAGTTTTCAGACTGAAGCTTTCTTT	CASRDSFQTEAFF	TRBV6-2/TRBV6-3	TRBJ1-1	-	-
TGTGCCATCAGACAGGGGCTCACTGAAGCTTTCTTT	CAIRQGLTEAFF	TRBV10-3	TRBJ1-1	-	TRBD1
TGTGCCAGCAGTTTAATAAGCGGGAGGAGCACAGATACGCAGTATTTT	CASSLISGRSTDTQYF	TRBV28	TRBJ2-3	-	TRBD2
TGTGCCAGCAGGTCTTATGTCTTGCCGGGCGGAAGAGGCTACACCTTC	CASRSYVLPGGRGYTF	TRBV7-2	TRBJ1-2	-	-
TGTGCCAGCAGGGAATATAGCGGGGCGAGGTCGAAGGAAAAACTGTTTTTT	CASREYSGARSKEKLFF	TRBV27	TRBJ1-4	-	-
TGTGCCAGCAGCTTATCCGGGGGCGCCGGACAAGAGACCCAGTACTTC	CASSLSGGAGQETQYF	TRBV5-4	TRBJ2-5	-	-
TGTGCCTGGAGTCTTAGGGGGCTACCTGGGGGAAACACCATATATTTT	CAWSLRGLPGGNTIYF	TRBV30	TRBJ1-3	once	TRBD1
TGTGCCAGCAGCCAAGATCGGGCGGGGCAGGTCCAAGAGACCCAGTACTTC	CASSQDRAGQVQETQYF	TRBV4-2	TRBJ2-5	-	-
TGTGCCAGCAGTTACCGGACAGGGGTCAGCGAGCAGTACTTC	CASSYRTGVSEQYF	TRBV6-6	TRBJ2-7	-	TRBD1
TGTGCCAGCAGTTTTCTGGACACACAAAACACTGAAGCTTTCTTT	CASSFLDTQNTEAFF	TRBV28	TRBJ1-1	-	-
TGTGCCAGCAGTGCGGGACAGGGATTGGAGACCCAGTACTTC	CASSAGQGLETQYF	TRBV6-1	TRBJ2-5	-	TRBD1
TGCAGTGCCGTAGCGGGAGAAGGGGCCTACGAGCAGTACTTC	CSAVAGEGAYEQYF	TRBV20-1	TRBJ2-7	-	TRBD2
TGTGCCAGCAGCACTTCTACCCCTTACAACGAGCAGTACTTC	CASSTSTPYNEQYF	TRBV5-6	TRBJ2-7	-	-
TGTGCCAGCAGTGAAGGGGACTACGAGCAGTACTTC	CASSEGDYEQYF	TRBV2	TRBJ2-7	-	-